This T cell receptor beta chain was observed in a study of T cell changes during pregnancy in multiple sclerosis. TCRdb's table, derived via immunoSEQ multiplex PCR, lists solely in-frame clones and lacks some. This sample has 25,000 to 35,000 clones, with about 89% found just once. Germline lookup yields CDR1 KGHSH and CDR2 LQKENI. This CDR3 region has 13 residues. With V trimmed by 9 bases and J by 4 bases, 8 bases remained unmatched. The sample here was CD4+ T cells from peripheral blood mononuclear cells, taken in the first trimester of pregnancy. The chain links TRBV18 to TRBJ2-7; 8 nucleotides match TRBD2. This clonotype originated in a female donor in good health, enrolled as a control in a pregnancy study. The CDR3 region is CASSPSGSYEQYF. CDR3 DNA sequence: TGTGCCAGTTCCCCGAGCGGGAGTTACGAGCAGTACTTC. The full variable domain, completed using reference TRBV18 and TRBJ2-7, is NAGVMQNPRHLVRRRGQEARLRCSPMKGHSHVYWYRQLPEEGLKFMVYLQKENIIDESGMPKERFSAEFPKEGPSILRIQQVVRGDSAAYFCASSPSGSYEQYFGPGTRLTVT.